The 3 T cell receptor beta chains in this list originate from one sample, sequenced in a study of low-dose radiotherapy and immunotherapy resistance in tumors. Alpha and beta chains were covered, as first-strand cDNA relied on TRAV- and TRBV-specific primers. PCR amplification of the TCRs was performed with Phusion for 20 to 25 PCR cycles, and it relied on a constant-region primer together with a V-primer adapter. TCRdb independently ran MiXCR on the reads; one entry per CDR3 protein. The sample contains more than 10,000 distinct CDR3 sequences, approximately 57% of which appear only once. Receptors were obtained from a human donor with advanced metastatic prostate, ovarian, gallbladder or colorectal cancer (not recorded which). This table probably holds off-target reads from a library built for another chain.

This sequence joins TRBV7-2 and TRBJ2-7; D is perhaps TRBD2 (6 bases). Per the germline V gene, CDR1 is SGHTA and CDR2 is FQGNSA. V lost 3 bases and J lost 2, with 14 bases in between. The CDR3 sequence is 15 residues long. The CDR3 region has the DNA TGTGCCAGCAGCTTTAGCGGTTACAGCACCTACGAGCAGTACTTC. It codes for CASSFSGYSTYEQYF.

V is TRBV7-2 and J is TRBJ2-5; 11 bases align to TRBD2. The junction had 2 bases not matched to a gene; V was cut back by 0 bases and J by 2 bases. From germline, CDR1 is SGHTA and CDR2 FQGNSA. The CDR3 has 16 amino acids. Here the CDR3 DNA reads TGTGCCAGCAGCTTAGCGGTAGCGGGGGGGCAAGAGACCCAGTACTTC. This codes for CASSLAVAGGQETQYF.

This clonotype was observed a handful of times. The chain carries TRBV9 and TRBJ2-1; 9 nucleotides line up with TRBD2. Germline assignment: CDR1 SGDLS and CDR2 YYNGEE. The CDR3 runs to 15 residues. The V gene end was trimmed by 0 bases and the J gene end by 7 bases; junction bases not matched to a gene: 5. The CDR3 sequence is CASSVEASGANEQFF. The CDR3 DNA is TGTGCCAGCAGCGTAGAAGCTAGCGGGGCGAATGAGCAGTTCTTC.